The 21 T cell receptor beta chains below were found in one sample sequenced in a study of blood T cell repertoires in COVID-19. Some clones are missing from TCRdb's copy, which holds only in-frame ones; the method was immunoSEQ multiplex PCR. Of about 210,000 clones in the sample, about nine tenths were seen once. The sample consisted of peripheral blood. These receptors came from a woman in her forties with acute or convalescent COVID-19.

The rearrangement uses TRBV11-2 and TRBJ2-3; 8 nucleotides line up with TRBD2. The junction had 8 bases not matched to a gene; V was cut back by 1 base and J by 5 bases. Germline loops: CDR1 SGHAT, CDR2 FQNNGV. The CDR3 consists of 16 residues. The CDR3 DNA follows: TGTGCCAGCAGCTTAGGCTCGGGGGGGCCGAGAGATACGCAGTATTTT. The encoded protein is CASSLGSGGPRDTQYF.

This chain connects TRBV27 to TRBJ2-2, with 11 positions matching TRBD1. The J segment lost 9 bases and the V segment lost 6 bases, leaving 9 bases of the junction unmatched. This CDR3 comprises 15 residues. In germline, CDR1 is MNHEY, CDR2 SMNVEV (reference sequence). In DNA form, the CDR3 reads TGTGCCAGCAGCCTCACCCGGGACAGGGGGTGGGAGCTGTTTTTT. Its protein is CASSLTRDRGWELFF.

V usage is TRBV9 and J usage is TRBJ2-3, with 8 bases aligning to TRBD2. With 10 bases clipped from V and 3 bases from J, the junction kept 13 bases outside the gene matches. Germline V gene sequence: CDR1 SGDLS, CDR2 YYNGEE. The CDR3 has 15 amino acids. The CDR3 sequence: CASRRGGRETDTQYF. The CDR3 nucleotides read TGTGCCTCTCGACGGGGGGGCAGGGAGACAGATACGCAGTATTTT.

V usage is TRBV10-3 and J usage is TRBJ1-4, with D possibly TRBD1 on 5 matching bases. CDR3 length: 14 residues. V lost 7 bases to trimming and J lost 5 bases, with 14 bases between them. Germline CDR1 reads ENHRY; CDR2 reads SYGVKD. In nucleotides, the CDR3 is TGTGCCATCACTACACCAGGGAAAAATGAAAAACTGTTTTTT. Amino acid sequence: CAITTPGKNEKLFF.

The chain combines TRBV14 with TRBJ2-5; D might be TRBD1 (6 bases). Per germline, CDR1 SGHDN and CDR2 FVKESK. The V and J ends lost 0 bases and 5 bases respectively, with 13 bases between them. This CDR3 is built from 15 residues. This CDR3 is CASSQETGHGETQYF. The CDR3 DNA follows: TGTGCCAGCAGCCAAGAGACGGGACACGGGGAGACCCAGTACTTC.

The gene calls are TRBV5-1 and TRBJ2-2; maybe TRBD2 (6 bases). The CDR3 consists of 14 residues. The germline V and J ends were trimmed by 2 bases and 7 bases, with 12 bases remaining between them. Germline V gene sequence: CDR1 SGHRS, CDR2 YFSETQ. The CDR3 DNA follows: TGCGCCAGCAGCTTAAGAGGGAGGAGCGGGGAGCTGTTTTTT. Amino acid sequence: CASSLRGRSGELFF. Looking up the rest from reference TRBV5-1 and TRBJ2-2 gives the full variable domain: KAGVTQTPRYLIKTRGQQVTLSCSPISGHRSVSWYQQTPGQGLQFLFEYFSETQRNKGNFPGRFSGRQFSNSRSEMNVSTLELGDSALYLCASSLRGRSGELFFGEGSRLTVL.

This sequence joins TRBV29-1 and TRBJ1-2, with unresolved D. V lost 2 bases and J 0 bases, leaving 7 bases between the germline ends. The CDR3 sequence is 13 residues long. Germline lookup yields CDR1 SQVTM and CDR2 ANQGSEA. This CDR3 reads CSVETGANYGYTF. CDR3 DNA sequence: TGCAGCGTTGAAACGGGAGCTAACTATGGCTACACCTTC.

V gene TRBV7-9 combines with J gene TRBJ1-2, with 9 bases fitting TRBD1. This CDR3 has 17 residues. Germline V gene lookup returns CDR1 SEHNR and CDR2 FQNEAQ (reference sequence). With V trimmed by 1 base and J by 2 bases, 8 bases remained unmatched. Here the CDR3 reads CASSLDPGQGLNYGYTF. CDR3 bases: TGTGCCAGCAGCTTAGACCCGGGACAGGGTTTAAACTATGGCTACACCTTC.

The gene calls are TRBV7-8 and TRBJ2-1; TRBD2 matches 10 bases. The CDR3 has 18 amino acids. After removal of 0 bases from V and 4 bases from J, the junction contained 9 bases not matched to a gene. CDR1 and CDR2 (germline): SGHVS, FQNEAQ. The CDR3 DNA sequence: TGTGCCAGCAGCTTAGCAATTAGCGGGGGGTCCAAATACAATGAGCAGTTCTTC. Translation gives CASSLAISGGSKYNEQFF.

The rearrangement links TRBV30 to TRBJ1-4, with 7 bases fitting TRBD1. This CDR3 is 15 amino acids long. Trimming took 0 bases from V and 8 from J; bases not matched to a gene: 9. Germline V CDR1 and CDR2: GTSNPN, SVGIG (reference sequence). CDR3 in DNA: TGTGCCTGGAGTGTACAGGGGAGTCGAGGAGAAAAACTGTTTTTT. Its translation is CAWSVQGSRGEKLFF. The complete variable domain, with remaining parts taken from reference TRBV30 and TRBJ1-4, reads SQTIHQWPATLVQPVGSPLSLECTVEGTSNPNLYWYRQAAGRGLQLLFYSVGIGQISSEVPQNLSASRPQDRQFILSSKKLLLSDSGFYLCAWSVQGSRGEKLFFGSGTQLSVL.

The chain recombines TRBV11-3 with TRBJ2-3; a possible D gene is TRBD2 (5 bases). The CDR3 is made up of 14 amino acids. The V gene lost 5 bases and the J gene lost 0 bases, with 9 bases spanning the gap. CDR1 is SGHNT and CDR2 is YENEEA in the germline V gene. This CDR3 reads CASSPRTSTDTQYF. The CDR3 nucleotides are TGTGCCAGCAGCCCCAGGACTAGCACAGATACGCAGTATTTT.

The rearrangement links TRBV15 to TRBJ2-2; 8 nucleotides align to TRBD2. This CDR3 region has 15 residues. Per the germline V gene, CDR1 is LNHNV and CDR2 is YYDKDF (reference sequence). J was trimmed by 0 bases and V by 11 bases; bases with no gene match: 8. CDR3 amino acids: CAASRGGTNTGELFF. The CDR3 DNA reads as TGTGCCGCTAGCCGGGGGGGGACGAACACCGGGGAGCTGTTTTTT.

This clone appeared a single time. This chain links TRBV27 with TRBJ1-2; TRBD1 matches at 7 bases. The germline V gene encodes CDR1 MNHEY and CDR2 SMNVEV (reference sequence). Trimming cost V 5 bases and J 1 base; bases outside gene matches: 7. The CDR3 sequence is 15 residues long. As DNA, the CDR3 is TGTGCCAGCAGTCAATCGACAGGGCTTAACTATGGCTACACCTTC. Its translation is CASSQSTGLNYGYTF.

V gene TRBV3-1 (or the pseudogene TRBV3-2) combines with J gene TRBJ1-3; TRBD1 agrees at 9 bases. The CDR3 contains 15 residues. Trimming took 2 bases from V and 2 from J; bases not matched to a gene: 1. Germline CDR1 and CDR2: LGHDT and YNNKEL (reference sequence). In nucleotides, the CDR3 is TGTGCCAGCAGCCAAACAGGGGGCGCTGGAAACACCATATATTTT. It encodes CASSQTGGAGNTIYF.

This clone was seen only a few times. The chain couples TRBV7-9 to TRBJ2-2; 8 nucleotides line up with TRBD1. The ends lost 5 bases at V and 2 bases at J; junction bases unmatched: 10. CDR1 SEHNR and CDR2 FQNEAQ come from the germline V gene (reference sequence). There are 17 residues in the CDR3. This CDR3 is CASSARSGGGNTGELFF. CDR3 DNA sequence: TGTGCCAGCAGCGCACGATCAGGGGGCGGTAACACCGGGGAGCTGTTTTTT.

V usage is TRBV9 and J usage is TRBJ1-4; 9 bases are shared with TRBD1. Germline V gene sequence: CDR1 SGDLS, CDR2 YYNGEE. V lost 4 bases and J lost 6; bases outside the gene matches: 4. This CDR3 has 14 residues. The CDR3 here is CASSSRTGDEKLFF. The CDR3 DNA follows: TGTGCCAGCAGCTCCCGGACAGGGGATGAAAAACTGTTTTTT. Full variable domain (outside the CDR3, taken from reference TRBV9 and TRBJ1-4): DSGVTQTPKHLITATGQRVTLRCSPRSGDLSVYWYQQSLDQGLQFLIQYYNGEERAKGNILERFSAQQFPDLHSELNLSSLELGDSALYFCASSSRTGDEKLFFGSGTQLSVL.

The chain recombines TRBV10-2 with TRBJ1-2; unclear D gene. V was shortened by 0 bases and J by 8 bases, with 16 bases between the two germline ends. CDR3 length: 15 amino acids. Germline values: CDR1 WSHSY, CDR2 SAAADI. The CDR3 region is CASSESAGPPGGYTF. The CDR3 nucleotides are TGCGCCAGCAGTGAGTCGGCGGGCCCACCGGGGGGCTACACCTTC.

This clone was counted a few times. This chain uses TRBV29-1 with TRBJ2-3; 9 nucleotides align to TRBD1. Germline lookup yields CDR1 SQVTM and CDR2 ANQGSEA. With 7 bases clipped from V and 0 bases from J, the junction kept 8 bases outside the gene matches. This CDR3 spans 15 amino acids. The CDR3 reads CSAYRGQGSTDTQYF. The CDR3 bases are TGCAGCGCCTACAGGGGGCAGGGAAGCACAGATACGCAGTATTTT.

The chain links TRBV5-1 to TRBJ2-1, with unresolved D. Germline CDR1 and CDR2: SGHRS and YFSETQ. Trimming left V 2 bases short and J 0 bases short, with 9 bases between. CDR3 length: 15 amino acids. CDR3 nucleotides: TGCGCCAGCAGCTTATCAGGAACCTCCTACAATGAGCAGTTCTTC. It yields the protein CASSLSGTSYNEQFF. Looking up the rest from reference TRBV5-1 and TRBJ2-1 gives the full variable domain: KAGVTQTPRYLIKTRGQQVTLSCSPISGHRSVSWYQQTPGQGLQFLFEYFSETQRNKGNFPGRFSGRQFSNSRSEMNVSTLELGDSALYLCASSLSGTSYNEQFFGPGTRLTVL.

The V gene is TRBV5-1, the J gene TRBJ2-3, with D perhaps matching TRBD1 (6 bases). The CDR3 is 15 amino acids. The V and J ends lost 3 bases and 2 bases respectively, with 13 bases between them. Germline assignment: CDR1 SGHRS and CDR2 YFSETQ. The CDR3 region has the DNA TGCGCCAGCAGCTCCTCCAACAGGGCCACAGATACGCAGTATTTT. Translated, it gives CASSSSNRATDTQYF.

The chain carries TRBV19 and TRBJ1-2; the match to TRBD1 covers 8 bases. This CDR3 contains 14 residues. Germline-derived CDR1 and CDR2 are LNHDA and SQIVND (reference sequence). Trimming cost V 8 bases and J 8 bases; bases outside gene matches: 13. The CDR3 region has the DNA TGTGCCAGTTCTCGGACAGGGAGGGGATGGGGCTACACCTTC. Its translation: CASSRTGRGWGYTF.